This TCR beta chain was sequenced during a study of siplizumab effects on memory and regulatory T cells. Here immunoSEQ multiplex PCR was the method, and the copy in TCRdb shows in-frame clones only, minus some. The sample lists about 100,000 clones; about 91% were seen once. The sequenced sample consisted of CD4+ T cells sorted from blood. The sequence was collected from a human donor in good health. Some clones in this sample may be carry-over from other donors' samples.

The CDR3 sequence: CASRPEGEVSGYTF. The CDR3 nucleotides read TGTGCCAGCAGACCTGAGGGGGAAGTCTCTGGCTACACCTTC. The chain couples TRBV6-5 to TRBJ1-2, with D possibly matching TRBD1 (6 bases). V gave up 6 bases and J gave up 7 bases, with 18 bases separating them. Per germline, CDR1 MNHEY and CDR2 SVGAGI. The CDR3 is 14 residues long.